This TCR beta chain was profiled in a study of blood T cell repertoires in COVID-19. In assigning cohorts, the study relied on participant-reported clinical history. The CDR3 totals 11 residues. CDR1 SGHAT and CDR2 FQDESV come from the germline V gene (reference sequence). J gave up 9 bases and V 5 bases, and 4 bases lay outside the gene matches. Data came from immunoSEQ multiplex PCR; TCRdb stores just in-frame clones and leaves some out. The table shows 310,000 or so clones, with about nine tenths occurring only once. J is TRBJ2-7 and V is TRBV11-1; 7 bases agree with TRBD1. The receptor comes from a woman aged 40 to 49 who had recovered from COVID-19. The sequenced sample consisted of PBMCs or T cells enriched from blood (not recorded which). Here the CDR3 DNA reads TGTGCCAGCAGCCAAGGACAGGCGCAGTACTTC. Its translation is CASSQGQAQYF.